This entry describes one T cell receptor (beta chain). This record comes from a study of blood T cell repertoires in COVID-19. Study-level background: COVID-19 samples collected from the United States, Italy and Spain covered acute and convalescent phases.

TCRdb keeps only in-frame clones here, not all; method: immunoSEQ multiplex PCR. The data show about 140,000 clones, about four fifths seen once. This CDR3 contains 14 residues. Deletions cut 0 bases from V and 2 bases from J, with 7 bases between. The germline gives CDR1 MNHEY, CDR2 SMNVEV (reference sequence). The sequence was collected from a man between 70 and 80 years old who had recovered from COVID-19. The source material was peripheral blood. The V and J genes are TRBV27 and TRBJ1-1, with D hard to call. CDR3 loop: CASSLSEVNTEAFF. CDR3 in DNA: TGTGCCAGCAGTTTATCTGAGGTTAACACTGAAGCTTTCTTT.